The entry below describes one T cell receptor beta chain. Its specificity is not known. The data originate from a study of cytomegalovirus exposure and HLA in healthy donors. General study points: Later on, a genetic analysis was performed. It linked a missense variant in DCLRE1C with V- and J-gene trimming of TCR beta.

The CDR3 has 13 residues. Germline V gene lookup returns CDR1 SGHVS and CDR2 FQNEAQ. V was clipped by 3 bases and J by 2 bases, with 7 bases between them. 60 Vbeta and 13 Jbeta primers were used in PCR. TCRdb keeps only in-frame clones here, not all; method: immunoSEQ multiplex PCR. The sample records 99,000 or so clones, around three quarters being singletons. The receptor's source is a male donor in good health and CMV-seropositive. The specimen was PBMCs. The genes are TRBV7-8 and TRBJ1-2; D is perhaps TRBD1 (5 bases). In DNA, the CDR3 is TGTGCCAGCAGCTTCCAGGGAAACTATGGCTACACCTTC. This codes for CASSFQGNYGYTF. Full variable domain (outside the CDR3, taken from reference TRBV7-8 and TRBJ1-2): GAGVSQSPRYKVAKRGQDVALRCDPISGHVSLFWYQQALGQGPEFLTYFQNEAQLDKSGLPSDRFFAERPEGSVSTLKIQRTQQEDSAVYLCASSFQGNYGYTFGSGTRLTVV.